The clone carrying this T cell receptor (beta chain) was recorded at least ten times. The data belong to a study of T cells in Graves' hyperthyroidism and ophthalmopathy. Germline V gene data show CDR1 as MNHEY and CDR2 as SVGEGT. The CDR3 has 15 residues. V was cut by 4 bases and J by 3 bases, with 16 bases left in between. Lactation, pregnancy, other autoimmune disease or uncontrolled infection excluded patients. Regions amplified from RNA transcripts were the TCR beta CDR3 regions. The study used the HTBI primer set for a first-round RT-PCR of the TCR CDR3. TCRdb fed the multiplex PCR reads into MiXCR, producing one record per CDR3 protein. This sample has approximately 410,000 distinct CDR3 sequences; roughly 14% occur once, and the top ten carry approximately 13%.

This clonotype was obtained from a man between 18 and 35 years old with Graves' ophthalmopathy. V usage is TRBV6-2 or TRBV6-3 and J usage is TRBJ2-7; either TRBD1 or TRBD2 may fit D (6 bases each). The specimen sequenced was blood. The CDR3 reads CASSFGGEGGYEQYF. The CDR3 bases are TGTGCCAGCAGTTTTGGGGGCGAGGGGGGCTACGAGCAGTACTTC.